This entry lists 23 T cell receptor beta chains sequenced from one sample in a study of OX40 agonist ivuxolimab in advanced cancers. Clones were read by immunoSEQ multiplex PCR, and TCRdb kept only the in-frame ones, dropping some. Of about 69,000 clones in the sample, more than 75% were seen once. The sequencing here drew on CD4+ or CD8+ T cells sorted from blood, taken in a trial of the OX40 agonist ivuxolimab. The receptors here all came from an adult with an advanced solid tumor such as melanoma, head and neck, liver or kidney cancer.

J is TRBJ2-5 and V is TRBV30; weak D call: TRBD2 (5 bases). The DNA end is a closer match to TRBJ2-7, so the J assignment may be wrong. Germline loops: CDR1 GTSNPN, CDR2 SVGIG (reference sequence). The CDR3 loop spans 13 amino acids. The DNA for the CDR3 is TGTGCCTGGAGTAGAGGGCTGACCTACGAGCAGTACTTC. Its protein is CAWSRGLTYEQYF.

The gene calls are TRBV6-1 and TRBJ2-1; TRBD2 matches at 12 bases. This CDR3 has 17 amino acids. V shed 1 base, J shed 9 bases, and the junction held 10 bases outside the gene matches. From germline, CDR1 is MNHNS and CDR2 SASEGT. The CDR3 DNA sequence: TGTGCCAGCAGTGAAGTGACTAGCGGGAGTCGCAAGGTTGAGCAGTTCTTC. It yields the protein CASSEVTSGSRKVEQFF.

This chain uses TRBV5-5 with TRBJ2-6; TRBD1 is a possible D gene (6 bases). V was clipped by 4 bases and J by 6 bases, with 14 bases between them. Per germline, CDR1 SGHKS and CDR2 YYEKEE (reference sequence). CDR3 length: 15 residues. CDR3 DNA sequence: TGTGCCAGCAGCCCGGAGGCAGGGGTGGCCAACGTCCTGACTTTC. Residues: CASSPEAGVANVLTF.

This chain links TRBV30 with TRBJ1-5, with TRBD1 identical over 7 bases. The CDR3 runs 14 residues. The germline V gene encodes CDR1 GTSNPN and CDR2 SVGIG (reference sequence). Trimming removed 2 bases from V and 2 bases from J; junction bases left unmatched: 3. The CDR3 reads CAWSLDRGNQPQHF. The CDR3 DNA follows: TGTGCCTGGAGTCTCGACAGGGGCAATCAGCCCCAGCATTTT.

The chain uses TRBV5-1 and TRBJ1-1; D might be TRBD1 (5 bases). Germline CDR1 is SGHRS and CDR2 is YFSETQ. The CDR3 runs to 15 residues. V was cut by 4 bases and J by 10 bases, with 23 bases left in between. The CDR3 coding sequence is TGCGCCAGCAGCCCCATTCCTTTGGGGGTTGTTAGAGCTTTCTTT. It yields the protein CASSPIPLGVVRAFF.

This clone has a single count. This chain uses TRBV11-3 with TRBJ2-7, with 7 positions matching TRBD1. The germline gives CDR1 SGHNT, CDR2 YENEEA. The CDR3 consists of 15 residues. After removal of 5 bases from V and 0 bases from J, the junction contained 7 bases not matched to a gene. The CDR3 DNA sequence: TGTGCCAGCAGCACGTGGACAGGCAACTCCTACGAGCAGTACTTC. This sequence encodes CASSTWTGNSYEQYF.

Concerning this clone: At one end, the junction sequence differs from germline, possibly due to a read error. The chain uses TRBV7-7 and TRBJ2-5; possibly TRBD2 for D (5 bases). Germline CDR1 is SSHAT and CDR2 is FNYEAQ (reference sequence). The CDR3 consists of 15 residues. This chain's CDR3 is CASSLASSFGETQYF. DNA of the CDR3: TGTGCTAGCAGCTTAGCGTCGTCCTTCGGAGAGACCCAGTACTTC.

The CDR3: CSVGGGEGYEQYF. Written as DNA, the CDR3 is TGCAGCGTTGGGGGCGGGGAAGGGTACGAGCAGTACTTC. This sequence joins TRBV29-1 and TRBJ2-7, with a possible D match to TRBD2 (6 bases). Per germline, CDR1 SQVTM and CDR2 ANQGSEA. V lost 4 bases and J lost 4, with 14 bases in between. The CDR3 has 13 residues.

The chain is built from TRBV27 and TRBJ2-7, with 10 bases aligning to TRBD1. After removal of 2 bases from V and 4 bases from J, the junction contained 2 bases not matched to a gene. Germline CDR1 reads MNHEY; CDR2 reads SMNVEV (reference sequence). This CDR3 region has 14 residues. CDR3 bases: TGTGCCAGCAGTTTAGGGACAGGGGCATACGAGCAGTACTTC. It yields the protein CASSLGTGAYEQYF.

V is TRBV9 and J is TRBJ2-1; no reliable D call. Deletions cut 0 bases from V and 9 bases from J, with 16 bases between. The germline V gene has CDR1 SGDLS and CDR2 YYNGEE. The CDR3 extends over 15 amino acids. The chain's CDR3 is CASSVVSRTVGEQFF. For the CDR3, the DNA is TGTGCCAGCAGCGTAGTATCTAGGACGGTAGGTGAGCAGTTCTTC.

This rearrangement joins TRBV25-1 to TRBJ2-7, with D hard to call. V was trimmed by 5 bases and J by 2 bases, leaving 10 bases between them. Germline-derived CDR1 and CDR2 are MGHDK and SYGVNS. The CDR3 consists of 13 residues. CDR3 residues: CASSFVSTYEQYF. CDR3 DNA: TGTGCCAGCAGTTTTGTCTCCACCTACGAGCAGTACTTC.

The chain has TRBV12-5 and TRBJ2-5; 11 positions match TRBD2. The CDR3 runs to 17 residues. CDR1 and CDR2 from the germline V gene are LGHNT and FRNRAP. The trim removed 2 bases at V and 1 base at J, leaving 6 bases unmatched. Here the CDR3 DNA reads TGTGCTAGTGGTTTGACTGGGACTAGCGGAGTCCAAGAGACCCAGTACTTC. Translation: CASGLTGTSGVQETQYF.

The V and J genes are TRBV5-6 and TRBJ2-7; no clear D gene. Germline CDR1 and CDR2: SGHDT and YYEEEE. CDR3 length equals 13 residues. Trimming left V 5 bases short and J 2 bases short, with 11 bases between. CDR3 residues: CASSYTGPYEQYF. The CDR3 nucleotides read TGTGCCAGCAGTTACACGGGTCCCTACGAGCAGTACTTC.

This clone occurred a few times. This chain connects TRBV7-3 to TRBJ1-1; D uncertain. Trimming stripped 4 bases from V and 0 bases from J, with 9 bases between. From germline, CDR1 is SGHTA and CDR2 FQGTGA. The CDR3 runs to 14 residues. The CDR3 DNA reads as TGTGCCAGCAGCTCCCGAGGGCTGAACACTGAAGCTTTCTTT. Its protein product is CASSSRGLNTEAFF.

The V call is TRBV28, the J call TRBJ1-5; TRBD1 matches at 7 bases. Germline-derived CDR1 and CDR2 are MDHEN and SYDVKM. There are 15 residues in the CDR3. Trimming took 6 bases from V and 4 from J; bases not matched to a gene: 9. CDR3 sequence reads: CASSWKGAWNQPQHF. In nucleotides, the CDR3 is TGTGCCAGCAGCTGGAAGGGGGCTTGGAATCAGCCCCAGCATTTT.

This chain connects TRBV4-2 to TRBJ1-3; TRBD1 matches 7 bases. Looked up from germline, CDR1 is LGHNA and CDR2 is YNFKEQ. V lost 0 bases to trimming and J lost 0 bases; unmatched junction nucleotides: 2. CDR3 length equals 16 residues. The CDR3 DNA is TGTGCCAGCAGCCAAGATTCAGGGGGCTCTGGAAACACCATATATTTT. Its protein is CASSQDSGGSGNTIYF.

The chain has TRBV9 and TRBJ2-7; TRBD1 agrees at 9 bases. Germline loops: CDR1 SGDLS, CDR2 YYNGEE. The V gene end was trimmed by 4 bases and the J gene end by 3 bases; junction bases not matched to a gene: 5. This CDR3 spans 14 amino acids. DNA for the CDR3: TGTGCCAGCAGCTCACAGGGGGCGAACTACGAGCAGTACTTC. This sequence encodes CASSSQGANYEQYF.

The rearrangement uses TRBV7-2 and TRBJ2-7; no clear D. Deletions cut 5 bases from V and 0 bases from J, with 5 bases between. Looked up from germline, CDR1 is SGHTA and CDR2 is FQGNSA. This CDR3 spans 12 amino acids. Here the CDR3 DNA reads TGTGCCAGCAGCCCCAGCTCCTACGAGCAGTACTTC. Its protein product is CASSPSSYEQYF.

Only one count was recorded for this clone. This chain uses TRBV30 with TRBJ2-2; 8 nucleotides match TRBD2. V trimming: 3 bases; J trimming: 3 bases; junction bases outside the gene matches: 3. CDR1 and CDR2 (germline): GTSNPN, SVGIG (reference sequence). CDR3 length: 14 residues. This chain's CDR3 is CAWRGLADTGELFF. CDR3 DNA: TGTGCCTGGAGAGGACTAGCCGACACCGGGGAGCTGTTTTTT.

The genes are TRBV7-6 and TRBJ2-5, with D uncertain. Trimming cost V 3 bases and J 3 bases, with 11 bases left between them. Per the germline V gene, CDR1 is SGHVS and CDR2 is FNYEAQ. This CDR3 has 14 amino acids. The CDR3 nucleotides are TGTGCCAGCAGCTTGCGGACGTTTAAAGAGACCCAGTACTTC. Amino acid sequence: CASSLRTFKETQYF. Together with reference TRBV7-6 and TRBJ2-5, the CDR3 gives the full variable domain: GAGVSQSPRYKVTKRGQDVALRCDPISGHVSLYWYRQALGQGPEFLTYFNYEAQQDKSGLPNDRFSAERPEGSISTLTIQRTEQRDSAMYRCASSLRTFKETQYFGPGTRLLVL.

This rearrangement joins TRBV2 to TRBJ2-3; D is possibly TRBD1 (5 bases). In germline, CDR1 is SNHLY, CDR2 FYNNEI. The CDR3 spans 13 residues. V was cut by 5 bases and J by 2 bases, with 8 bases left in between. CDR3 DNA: TGTGCCAGCAGTCGACAGTTCACAGATACGCAGTATTTT. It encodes CASSRQFTDTQYF.

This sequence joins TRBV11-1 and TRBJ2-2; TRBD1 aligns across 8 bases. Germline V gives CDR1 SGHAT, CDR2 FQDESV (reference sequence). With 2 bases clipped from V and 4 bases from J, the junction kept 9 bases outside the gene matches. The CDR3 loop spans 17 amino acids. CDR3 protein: CASSLRAGGLSTGELFF. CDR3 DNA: TGTGCCAGCAGCTTAAGGGCAGGGGGCTTAAGCACCGGGGAGCTGTTTTTT. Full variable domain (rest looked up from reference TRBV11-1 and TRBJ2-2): EAEVAQSPRYKITEKSQAVAFWCDPISGHATLYWYRQILGQGPELLVQFQDESVVDDSQLPKDRFSAERLKGVDSTLKIQPAELGDSAMYLCASSLRAGGLSTGELFFGEGSRLTVL.

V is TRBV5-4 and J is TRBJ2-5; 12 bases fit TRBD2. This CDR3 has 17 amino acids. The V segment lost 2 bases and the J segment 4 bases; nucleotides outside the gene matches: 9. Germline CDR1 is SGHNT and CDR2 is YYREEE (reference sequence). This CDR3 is CASSLSASGGAGETQYF. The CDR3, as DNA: TGTGCCAGCAGCTTATCTGCTAGCGGGGGGGCCGGAGAGACCCAGTACTTC.